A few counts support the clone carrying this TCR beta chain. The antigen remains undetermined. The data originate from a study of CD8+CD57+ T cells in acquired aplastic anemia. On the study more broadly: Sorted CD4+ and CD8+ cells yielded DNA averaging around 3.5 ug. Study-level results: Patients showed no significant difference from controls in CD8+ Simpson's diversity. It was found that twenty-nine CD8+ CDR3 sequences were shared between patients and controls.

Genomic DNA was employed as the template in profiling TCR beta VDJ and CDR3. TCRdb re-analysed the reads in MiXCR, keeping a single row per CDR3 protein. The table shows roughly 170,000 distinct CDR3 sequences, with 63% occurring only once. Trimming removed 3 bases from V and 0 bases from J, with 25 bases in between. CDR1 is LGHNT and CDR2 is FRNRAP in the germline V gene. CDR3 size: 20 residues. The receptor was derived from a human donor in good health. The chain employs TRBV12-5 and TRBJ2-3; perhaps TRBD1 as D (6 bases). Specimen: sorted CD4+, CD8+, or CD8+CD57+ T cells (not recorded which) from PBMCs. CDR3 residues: CASGFTDGGRQGTSTDTQYF. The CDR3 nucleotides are TGTGCTAGTGGTTTCACAGATGGGGGCAGACAAGGAACTAGCACAGATACGCAGTATTTT.